A selection of T cell receptor beta chains follows, all from one sample in a study of CXCR3-negative and CXCR3-positive naive CD8 T cells. TCRdb reprocessed the 5' RACE reads and reports one entry per CDR3 protein, with no DNA. The clone table shows approximately 66,000 distinct CDR3 sequences, with the ten largest holding roughly 1.5%. The sample comprised naive CXCR3- CD8+ T cells from blood. The source is a human donor in good health. Some clones in this sample may be carry-over from other donors' samples. CDR3s include the opening cysteine and the closing phenylalanine or tryptophan. The order of the fields is J gene, V gene, CDR3 protein.

j_call: TRBJ2-3
v_call: TRBV21-1
cdr3_aa: CARTVYRGRTDTQYF

j_call: TRBJ2-5
v_call: TRBV21-1
cdr3_aa: CASGRWARETQYF

j_call: TRBJ2-7
v_call: TRBV6-5
cdr3_aa: CASSYSREPYYEQYF

j_call: TRBJ1-2
v_call: TRBV12-3/TRBV12-4
cdr3_aa: CASRYGQGQDYGYTF

j_call: TRBJ2-7
v_call: TRBV7-9
cdr3_aa: CASRPGTGLVYEQYF

j_call: TRBJ2-1
v_call: TRBV29-1
cdr3_aa: CSVVGEGQLSYNEQFF

j_call: TRBJ2-3
v_call: TRBV4-3
cdr3_aa: CASSQDFGTFPTDTQYF

j_call: TRBJ2-2
v_call: TRBV19
cdr3_aa: CASTETDRGNTGELFF

j_call: TRBJ2-1
v_call: TRBV7-3
cdr3_aa: CASSAGTNLNEQFF

j_call: TRBJ1-1
v_call: TRBV5-1
cdr3_aa: CASSLNLNTEAFF

j_call: TRBJ2-1
v_call: TRBV14
cdr3_aa: CASSPPGAGSYNEQFF

j_call: TRBJ2-1
v_call: TRBV29-1
cdr3_aa: CSVDVPNSYNEQFF

j_call: TRBJ1-2
v_call: TRBV6-6
cdr3_aa: CASSPLGGQGYGYTF

j_call: TRBJ2-3
v_call: TRBV19
cdr3_aa: CASSRVSGGDFHSTDTQYF

j_call: TRBJ2-7
v_call: TRBV3-1
cdr3_aa: CASSQDDYEQYF

j_call: TRBJ2-1
v_call: TRBV5-1
cdr3_aa: CASSLEGGGEQFF

j_call: TRBJ2-3
v_call: TRBV29-1
cdr3_aa: CSVEGVHSTDTQYF

j_call: TRBJ1-3
v_call: TRBV29-1
cdr3_aa: CSVVGTGDGNTIYF

j_call: TRBJ2-3
v_call: TRBV29-1
cdr3_aa: CSVEDRDRVTDTQYF

j_call: TRBJ2-3
v_call: TRBV12-3/TRBV12-4
cdr3_aa: CASSFMGGTDTQYF

j_call: TRBJ2-1
v_call: TRBV20-1
cdr3_aa: CSARVGTSDINEQFF

j_call: TRBJ2-7
v_call: TRBV7-9
cdr3_aa: CASSLGSGEQYF

j_call: TRBJ1-2
v_call: TRBV29-1
cdr3_aa: CSVGRPAGGVDYGYTF

j_call: TRBJ2-7
v_call: TRBV7-6
cdr3_aa: CASSRNRDPYEQYF

j_call: TRBJ1-5
v_call: TRBV28
cdr3_aa: CASNWGNSNQPQHF

j_call: TRBJ1-5
v_call: TRBV27
cdr3_aa: CASTEGAARGPQHF

j_call: TRBJ2-1
v_call: TRBV7-3
cdr3_aa: CASSLMPPLLHEQFF

j_call: TRBJ2-5
v_call: TRBV6-2/TRBV6-3
cdr3_aa: CASSSGQGTTQETQYF

j_call: TRBJ1-3
v_call: TRBV29-1
cdr3_aa: CSVTGIGGNTIYF

j_call: TRBJ1-4
v_call: TRBV29-1
cdr3_aa: CSVEVGSRGEKLFF

j_call: TRBJ1-1
v_call: TRBV4-1
cdr3_aa: CASSQDQFTVNTEAFF

j_call: TRBJ2-5
v_call: TRBV2
cdr3_aa: CASSDPAGETQYF

j_call: TRBJ2-7
v_call: TRBV5-1
cdr3_aa: CASSLGSATYEQYF

j_call: TRBJ2-2
v_call: TRBV29-1
cdr3_aa: CSARTGGNTGELFF

j_call: TRBJ2-7
v_call: TRBV28
cdr3_aa: CASSTFVVSDNSYEQYF

j_call: TRBJ2-7
v_call: TRBV20-1
cdr3_aa: CSARPSGDYEQYF

j_call: TRBJ2-1
v_call: TRBV4-3
cdr3_aa: CASSQSIGGAPYNEQFF

j_call: TRBJ2-7
v_call: TRBV28
cdr3_aa: CASSLWTGAPQSEQYF

j_call: TRBJ2-3
v_call: TRBV12-3/TRBV12-4
cdr3_aa: CASSPGTGDSTDTQYF

j_call: TRBJ2-1
v_call: TRBV19
cdr3_aa: CASSLPRNEQFF

j_call: TRBJ2-3
v_call: TRBV2
cdr3_aa: CASSQTGSSTDTQYF

j_call: TRBJ2-3
v_call: TRBV2
cdr3_aa: CASKRASGSTDTQYF

j_call: TRBJ2-1
v_call: TRBV29-1
cdr3_aa: CSVTRLADEQFF

j_call: TRBJ2-1
v_call: TRBV7-3
cdr3_aa: CASSSPGQGVDEQFF

j_call: TRBJ1-6
v_call: TRBV7-9
cdr3_aa: CASSQIQGSPLHF

j_call: TRBJ2-1
v_call: TRBV29-1
cdr3_aa: CSVDPSGLGDEQFF

j_call: TRBJ2-5
v_call: TRBV5-6
cdr3_aa: CASSWGQPQETQYF

j_call: TRBJ2-7
v_call: TRBV6-5
cdr3_aa: CASRSQEPPYEQYF

j_call: TRBJ2-7
v_call: TRBV7-6
cdr3_aa: CASSEGRVSYEQYF